The clone carrying this T cell receptor (beta chain) was observed a few times. The antigen remains undetermined. This entry comes from a study of T cells in Graves' hyperthyroidism and ophthalmopathy. Study-wide results and limits: Ophthalmopathy and stable hyperthyroidism were separated by a 13 V-J model. Within blood appeared most thyroid clonotypes that had expanded above 0.001.

RNA transcripts gave rise to amplified TCR beta CDR3 regions. Researchers ran a first-round RT-PCR on the TCR CDR3 using the HTBI primer set. TCRdb itself ran the multiplex PCR reads through MiXCR, one entry per CDR3 protein. The top ten hold roughly a tenth of the sample, which has hundreds of thousands of distinct CDR3 sequences, around 15% seen once. The germline CDR1 and CDR2 sequences are DFQATT and SNEGSKA (reference sequence). Trimming stripped 3 bases from V and 1 base from J, with 16 bases between. CDR3 length: 15 residues. The study excluded patients with uncontrolled infection, other autoimmune disease, pregnancy or lactation. 10 ml of fresh peripheral blood supplied the PBMCs.

The V and J genes are TRBV20-1 and TRBJ2-7; D is ambiguous. Material: blood. This clonotype originated in a woman younger than 30 with Graves' hyperthyroidism. In DNA, the CDR3 is TGCAGTGCTAGGGTTTCGGCCGTCGCGTCCTACGAGCAGTACTTC. Translated: CSARVSAVASYEQYF.